The clone carrying this T cell receptor beta chain was observed at least ten times. No antigen is known for it. The CDR3 extends over 13 amino acids. V lost 2 bases, J lost 10 bases, and 3 bases stayed unmatched. Germline V lookup: CDR1 SGHDN, CDR2 FVKESK. Individual cDNA molecules had unique molecular identifiers attached to them by the library. In the source study's methods: The number of TCRs in each sample had a median of approximately 90,000 and spanned roughly 23,224 to 750,000. TCRdb reanalysed the reads using MiXCR and keeps one entry per CDR3 protein. These V and J calls rely on TCRdb rather than the paper's analysis. The data hold fewer than 150,000 distinct CDR3 sequences, with 8.5% to 9% observed a single time. Total RNA came from unfractionated whole blood. The source of the sample is a study of human T cells and chemical hapten exposure. The overall study: Minor pooled library volume differences mainly drove per-sample TCR yield variation. Overall study findings and caveats: There was no change with DPC sensitization in TCRs above 1 in 1000 frequency.

The receptor was isolated from a human donor in good health. Some clones in this sample may be carry-over from other donors' samples. The chain joins TRBV14 to TRBJ2-1; TRBD2 matches 9 bases. Material: whole blood. This CDR3 reads CASSQISGREQFF. Written as DNA, the CDR3 is TGTGCCAGCAGCCAAATTAGCGGGAGAGAGCAGTTCTTC.